These T cell receptor beta chains were read from a single sample in a study of graft-versus-host responses after intestinal transplantation. Assay: immunoSEQ multiplex PCR; the TCRdb copy retains only in-frame clones and omits some. The sample consists of around 78,000 clones, around 87% of them appearing once. Antigens for these TCRs are unknown. This material consisted of unstimulated CD8+ T cells sorted from spleen or lymph node cells, taken before transplant. The origin of the receptors is a human donor who was the organ donor for an intestinal transplant. CDR3s include the opening cysteine and the closing phenylalanine or tryptophan. D genes are given only for firm matches. The listing skips clone size in some rows; elsewhere it reads once, few, many or a size class.

v_gene	j_gene	abundance	d_gene	CDR3nt	CDR3aa
TRBV29-1	TRBJ2-3	NA	NA	TGCAGCGTTTTTAAGTGGTCCTCCAACACAGATACGCAGTATTTT	CSVFKWSSNTDTQYF
TRBV6-1	TRBJ1-5	NA	TRBD1	TGTGCCAGCAGGCCAGGGGGCGCAGGGCAGCCCCAGCATTTT	CASRPGGAGQPQHF
TRBV5-8	TRBJ1-5	NA	TRBD1	TGTGCCAGCAGTCGACAGGGTAATCAGCCCCAGCATTTT	CASSRQGNQPQHF
TRBV4-2	TRBJ2-3	NA	TRBD2	TGTGCCAGCAGCCAAGATCTTTATGCCGGGGGGGCTACAGATACGCAGTATTTT	CASSQDLYAGGATDTQYF
TRBV5-6	TRBJ2-3	NA	TRBD2	TGTGCCAGCAGCTTGGGCGGGGGGGGAGGCACAGATACGCAGTATTTT	CASSLGGGGGTDTQYF
TRBV4-1	TRBJ2-3	NA	TRBD1	TGCGCCAGCAGCCAACCGGGACAGGGAGATACGCAGTATTTT	CASSQPGQGDTQYF
TRBV4-1	TRBJ2-7	few	NA	TGCGCCAGCAGCCAAGAAGGAGGGGGTTCCTACGAGCAGTACTTC	CASSQEGGGSYEQYF
TRBV30	TRBJ2-7	NA	NA	TGTGCCTGGAGTGTAGGGGGGGCTGGCGAGCAGTACTTC	CAWSVGGAGEQYF
TRBV4-2	TRBJ1-1	NA	NA	TGTGCCAGCAGCCCAGACAGGACCACTAACACTGAAGCTTTCTTT	CASSPDRTTNTEAFF
TRBV20-1	TRBJ2-7	NA	NA	TGCAGTGCCTGCCCGAAAGGGCAGTACTTC	CSACPKGQYF
TRBV6-1	TRBJ2-3	NA	NA	TGTGCCAGCAGTGAAGCGCTCGGCACAGCAGATACGCAGTATTTT	CASSEALGTADTQYF
TRBV7-9	TRBJ1-6	once	NA	TGTGCCAGCAGCTTAGCCTCGGGGAAGGCCCTCCACTTT	CASSLASGKALHF
TRBV4-1	TRBJ2-7	NA	NA	TGCGCCAGCAGCCAAGATAGCCTTGGCGGACAAACCTACGAGCAGTACTTC	CASSQDSLGGQTYEQYF
TRBV7-9	TRBJ1-4	NA	NA	TGTGCCAGCTCGGGCGGAGCTAATGAAAAACTGTTTTTT	CASSGGANEKLFF
TRBV4-1	TRBJ2-1	NA	TRBD2	TGCGCCAGCACGCAAGGGACTACCACCTACAATGAGCAGTTCTTC	CASTQGTTTYNEQFF
TRBV4-1	TRBJ2-2	NA	TRBD2	TGCGCCAGCAGCCAAGAGCCTAGGGTGCGGGGGAGCGGGGAGCTGTTTTTT	CASSQEPRVRGSGELFF
TRBV4-1	TRBJ1-2	once	NA	TGCGCCAGCAGCCAAGTGACGGCAGGGACCTATTATAACTATGGCTACACCTTC	CASSQVTAGTYYNYGYTF
TRBV10-2	TRBJ1-5	NA	NA	TGCGCCAGCAGTGAGGCAGACTTTTATCGGCCCCAGCATTTT	CASSEADFYRPQHF
TRBV30	TRBJ1-6	NA	NA	TGTGCCTGGAGTGTTATCTTTCCTGGTTCACCCCTCCACTTT	CAWSVIFPGSPLHF
TRBV28	TRBJ1-1	once	NA	TGTGCCATCAGATGGGGCACTGAAGCTTTCTTT	CAIRWGTEAFF
TRBV4-2	TRBJ2-1	few	TRBD1	TGTGCCAGCAGCCAAGCCGAAGGGACAGGGAATGATGAGCAGTTCTTC	CASSQAEGTGNDEQFF
TRBV4-1	TRBJ2-3	NA	NA	TGCGCCAGCAGCCCGGCCCGGGCAGATACGCAGTATTTT	CASSPARADTQYF
TRBV18	TRBJ2-1	NA	TRBD1	TGTGCCAGCTCACAGGACAGGGGGCTCCCGTATGAGCAGTTCTTC	CASSQDRGLPYEQFF
TRBV9	TRBJ2-2	NA	NA	TGTGCCAGCAGCGTCTGGGACAAGAACACCGGGGAGCTGTTTTTT	CASSVWDKNTGELFF
TRBV11-2	TRBJ2-3	NA	TRBD2	TGTGCCAGCAGCTTAGATAGCGGGTACACAGATACGCAGTATTTT	CASSLDSGYTDTQYF
TRBV27	TRBJ2-3	NA	NA	TGTGCCAGCAGTTTAGCGGGGAACACAGATACGCAGTATTTT	CASSLAGNTDTQYF